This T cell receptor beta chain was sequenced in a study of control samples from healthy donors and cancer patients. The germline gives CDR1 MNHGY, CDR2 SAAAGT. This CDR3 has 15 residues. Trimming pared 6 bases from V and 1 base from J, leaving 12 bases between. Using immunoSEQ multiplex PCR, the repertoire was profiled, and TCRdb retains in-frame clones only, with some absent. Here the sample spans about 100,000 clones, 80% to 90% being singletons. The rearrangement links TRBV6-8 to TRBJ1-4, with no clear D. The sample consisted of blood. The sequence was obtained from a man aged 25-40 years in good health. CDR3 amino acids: CASSRRSETNEKLFF. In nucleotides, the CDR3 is TGTGCCAGCAGCCGACGGTCAGAAACTAATGAAAAACTGTTTTTT.